The present TCR beta chain was sequenced within a study of T cell responses to AZD1222 COVID-19 vaccine. The CDR3 runs to 16 residues. Trimming took 7 bases from V and 1 from J, leaving 19 bases between them. Germline V gene data show CDR1 as MDHEN and CDR2 as SYDVKM. Second-dose intervals near 4 or 12 weeks were combined. The study's findings and limits: Close to half of all spike-specific TCRs reportedly target regions of the variants that are unmutated. Increases in Spike-specific TCR breadth and depth were seen after two AZD1222 doses.

As for this clone: Antigen unknown.

TCRdb's copy holds only in-frame clones and misses some; the assay was immunoSEQ multiplex PCR. The repertoire consists of 150,000 to 200,000 clones, with around 92% occurring once and the leading ten covering under 1.5%. The rearrangement uses TRBV28 and TRBJ1-1, with D possibly TRBD1 on 6 matching bases. Sequenced here: peripheral blood, sampled 28 days after the second AZD1222 dose. The sequence derives from an adult who received the AZD1222 COVID-19 vaccine. The CDR3 loop reads CASMRGARFRNTEAFF. As DNA, the CDR3 is TGTGCCAGCATGAGGGGGGCGCGGTTCCGGAACACTGAAGCTTTCTTT.